Included here is one TCR beta chain sequence, with context. The sample comes from a study of beta chain features in type 1 diabetes. Study at large: Patients shared similar age, gender and cell yields with healthy donors.

Purity (above 98%) was reached by all sorted populations. Trimming removed 0 bases at V and 9 bases at J, with 14 bases between. The CDR3 consists of 14 residues. CDR1 and CDR2 (germline): LNHNV, YYDKDF (reference sequence). What was sequenced were expressed TCRB transcripts, since all of the isolated RNA had been reverse transcribed. The data were produced by immunoSEQ multiplex PCR, yet TCRdb's version contains in-frame clones alone and is incomplete. Of just over 600,000 clones in the sample, 15% to 19% were seen once. This clonotype originated in a young man in good health. Sequenced input: naive CD4+ T cells from blood. The gene calls are TRBV15 and TRBJ1-2; D ambiguous. The chain's CDR3 is CATSRDLVRLSYTF. The CDR3 coding sequence is TGTGCCACCAGCAGAGATTTGGTCCGGCTAAGCTACACCTTC.